This TCR beta chain was sequenced in a study of CD8 T cells in Susac syndrome. Trimming cost V 0 bases and J 12 bases; bases outside gene matches: 10. The germline CDR1 and CDR2 sequences are LGHDT and YNNKEL (reference sequence). The CDR3 spans 16 residues. The RNA, roughly 0.5 to 1 ug, was put through reverse transcription using random hexamers. Using its own MiXCR run on the immunoSEQ multiplex PCR reads, TCRdb lists one record per CDR3 protein. The repertoire has 200,000 or so distinct CDR3 sequences, roughly 96% of them found once; the top ten carry 0.093%. Treatment-naive patients with stable or active relapsing-remitting disease were the multiple sclerosis controls.

This chain joins TRBV3-1 and TRBJ2-1; TRBD2 matches 11 bases. Sequenced: CD4+ T cells from PBMCs. This TCR derives from a human donor with multiple sclerosis. The DNA of the CDR3 is TGTGCCAGCAGCCAAGAAGCGGCTAGCGGGAGGTTCTGGCAGTTCTTC. Translation: CASSQEAASGRFWQFF.